The 26 T cell receptor beta chains below all came from one sample that was sequenced in a study of blood T cell repertoires in COVID-19. Measured with immunoSEQ multiplex PCR; TCRdb has only the in-frame clones, and not every one. In the table there are about 240,000 clones, 86% of which are singletons. The sequenced material came from peripheral blood. These receptors originate from a woman aged 45-65 years with COVID-19, enrolled during active disease.

This rearrangement joins TRBV6-6 to TRBJ1-6; D gene uncertain. Germline V CDR1 and CDR2: MNHNY, SVGAGI (reference sequence). Trimming shortened V by 5 bases and J by 7 bases, and 15 bases separated the two germline ends. CDR3 length equals 15 residues. The CDR3, as DNA: TGTGCCAGCAGTCAGGCGACAAGGCTAAATTCACCCCTCCACTTT. It codes for CASSQATRLNSPLHF.

The chain uses TRBV5-1 and TRBJ2-1, with D unresolved. V dropped 7 bases and J dropped 1 base, with 12 bases sitting between them. CDR3 length equals 14 residues. Germline V gene sequence: CDR1 SGHRS, CDR2 YFSETQ. The CDR3 loop reads CASRISGSYNEQFF. In nucleotides, the CDR3 is TGCGCCAGCCGTATCTCCGGGTCCTACAATGAGCAGTTCTTC.

This clone was seen once. The chain recombines TRBV5-6 with TRBJ2-3; D is perhaps TRBD2 (6 bases). CDR3 length equals 17 residues. Germline CDR1 reads SGHDT; CDR2 reads YYEEEE. Between the trimmed V and J ends, which lost 1 base and 3 bases, there was a span of 18 bases. DNA of the CDR3: TGTGCCAGCAGCTTGCCTGACGCGGGGAGGAGAACAGATACGCAGTATTTT. Translating gives CASSLPDAGRRTDTQYF.

With regard to this clone: The same CDR3 also results from other DNA sequences found in this sample. The J gene is TRBJ2-3, the V gene TRBV2; TRBD2 might be the D (7 bases). Deletions cut 3 bases from V and 1 base from J, with 11 bases between. Per germline, CDR1 SNHLY and CDR2 FYNNEI. The CDR3 is 15 amino acids. CDR3 DNA sequence: TGTGCCAGCAGTGAGCGGCGGGGGCGCACAGATACGCAGTATTTT. Protein product: CASSERRGRTDTQYF.

The gene calls are TRBV25-1 and TRBJ2-7; 15 nucleotides match TRBD2. CDR3 length equals 17 residues. The germline V gene has CDR1 MGHDK and CDR2 SYGVNS. After removal of 3 bases from V and 5 bases from J, the junction contained 8 bases not matched to a gene. DNA for the CDR3: TGTGCCAGCAGTGACGGACTAGCGGGGGGGCTGAGGAACGAGCAGTACTTC. Its translation is CASSDGLAGGLRNEQYF.

This chain's CDR3 is CASSVDQNTEAFF. CDR3 DNA: TGTGCCAGCAGCGTAGATCAGAACACTGAAGCTTTCTTT. V and J are TRBV9 and TRBJ1-1; D unclear. The V gene lost 0 bases and the J gene lost 1 base, with 4 bases spanning the gap. The germline V gene has CDR1 SGDLS and CDR2 YYNGEE. The CDR3 runs to 13 residues.

The chain has TRBV7-8 and TRBJ2-6; D is uncertain. Trimming shortened V by 4 bases and J by 0 bases, and 16 bases separated the two germline ends. The CDR3 has 18 amino acids. Germline CDR1 reads SGHVS; CDR2 reads FQNEAQ. CDR3 bases: TGTGCCAGCAGCTCATTACACCGATTGAACTCTGGGGCCAACGTCCTGACTTTC. Its protein product is CASSSLHRLNSGANVLTF.

The V and J genes are TRBV19 and TRBJ1-3; 7 bases agree with TRBD1. The CDR3 is 17 amino acids. V lost 5 bases and J lost 3; bases outside the gene matches: 13. The germline gives CDR1 LNHDA, CDR2 SQIVND (reference sequence). The DNA for the CDR3 is TGTGCCAGTAGTGACGCCCGAAGGGGGCTTTATGGAAACACCATATATTTT. Translating gives CASSDARRGLYGNTIYF.

This chain joins TRBV4-1 and TRBJ1-3, with 8 positions matching TRBD1. Germline assignment: CDR1 MGHRA and CDR2 YSYEKL. This CDR3 is built from 14 residues. V trimming: 7 bases; J trimming: 3 bases; junction bases outside the gene matches: 5. The CDR3 loop is CASKGTGGGNTIYF. DNA for the CDR3: TGCGCCAGCAAAGGGACAGGTGGTGGAAACACCATATATTTT.

The V call is TRBV19, the J call TRBJ2-1; maybe TRBD2 (6 bases). The V gene lost 7 bases and the J gene lost 6 bases, with 16 bases spanning the gap. Looked up from germline, CDR1 is LNHDA and CDR2 is SQIVND (reference sequence). This CDR3 region has 14 residues. The CDR3 DNA reads as TGTGCCAGTACACTGCGTAGGGGAGGCAATGAGCAGTTCTTC. It specifies CASTLRRGGNEQFF.

The chain uses TRBV14 and TRBJ1-3; possibly TRBD1 for D (5 bases). The V end lost 0 bases, the J end lost 6 bases, and 12 bases lay between the germline ends. CDR1 is SGHDN and CDR2 is FVKESK in the germline V gene. The CDR3 has 15 amino acids. This CDR3 reads CASSQEQGRINTIYF. In nucleotides, the CDR3 is TGTGCCAGCAGCCAAGAGCAGGGCCGCATAAACACCATATATTTT. Looking up the rest from reference TRBV14 and TRBJ1-3 gives the full variable domain: EAGVTQFPSHSVIEKGQTVTLRCDPISGHDNLYWYRRVMGKEIKFLLHFVKESKQDESGMPNNRFLAERTGGTYSTLKVQPAELEDSGVYFCASSQEQGRINTIYFGEGSWLTVV.

The CDR3 region is CASSPAGAFYGYTF. Written as DNA, the CDR3 is TGTGCCAGCAGCCCGGCGGGGGCTTTCTATGGCTACACCTTC. J is TRBJ1-2 and V is TRBV6-2 or TRBV6-3; perhaps TRBD1 as D (6 bases). Trimming shortened V by 6 bases and J by 4 bases, and 15 bases separated the two germline ends. CDR3 size: 14 residues. The germline V gene has CDR1 MNHEY and CDR2 SVGEGT.

CDR3 residues: CASSSFRDNTDTQYF. The CDR3 region has the DNA TGTGCCAGCAGCTCTTTCCGGGACAACACAGATACGCAGTATTTT. The genes are TRBV5-6 and TRBJ2-3; D is perhaps TRBD1 (6 bases). V gave up 3 bases and J gave up 2 bases, with 13 bases separating them. The CDR3 is 15 residues long. Germline V gene sequence: CDR1 SGHDT, CDR2 YYEEEE.

The chain carries TRBV11-1 and TRBJ1-6; weak D call: TRBD1 (6 bases). V dropped 2 bases and J dropped 11 bases, with 13 bases sitting between them. Per the germline V gene, CDR1 is SGHAT and CDR2 is FQDESV (reference sequence). The CDR3 totals 14 residues. CDR3 nucleotides: TGTGCCAGCAGCTTAAAAGTAGGGGGAGCACCCCTCCACTTT. Translation gives CASSLKVGGAPLHF.

The chain employs TRBV7-8 and TRBJ2-1; TRBD1 is a possible D gene (6 bases). The germline V gene encodes CDR1 SGHVS and CDR2 FQNEAQ. The CDR3 contains 11 residues. V was shortened by 6 bases and J by 10 bases, with 10 bases between the two germline ends. CDR3 sequence: CASRRGTEQFF. The CDR3 DNA follows: TGTGCCAGCAGGCGAGGGACAGAGCAGTTCTTC. The full variable domain, its missing parts supplied by reference TRBV7-8 and TRBJ2-1, is GAGVSQSPRYKVAKRGQDVALRCDPISGHVSLFWYQQALGQGPEFLTYFQNEAQLDKSGLPSDRFFAERPEGSVSTLKIQRTQQEDSAVYLCASRRGTEQFFGPGTRLTVL.

This clone was counted between two and nine times. The gene calls are TRBV3-1 (or the pseudogene TRBV3-2) and TRBJ2-2, with 8 positions matching TRBD1. The CDR3 length is 15 residues. The germline V gene has CDR1 LGHDT and CDR2 YNNKEL (reference sequence). The V and J ends lost 2 bases and 5 bases, in that order; junction bases with no gene match: 4. The CDR3 DNA reads TGTGCCAGCAGCCAAAGGACAGGGATGACCGGGGAGCTGTTTTTT. It is translated as CASSQRTGMTGELFF.

V and J are TRBV27 and TRBJ2-2; D uncertain. The V end lost 5 bases, the J end lost 2 bases, and 12 bases lay between the germline ends. Germline CDR1 reads MNHEY; CDR2 reads SMNVEV (reference sequence). This CDR3 contains 15 residues. CDR3 in amino acids: CASSPLAGNTGELFF. In nucleotides, the CDR3 is TGTGCCAGCAGTCCCCTGGCAGGAAACACCGGGGAGCTGTTTTTT.

This sequence joins TRBV24-1 and TRBJ2-1; no definite D call. The CDR3 is 13 amino acids. Germline V gene sequence: CDR1 KGHDR, CDR2 SFDVKD. The germline V and J ends were trimmed by 5 bases and 2 bases, with 6 bases remaining between them. The CDR3 coding sequence is TGTGCCACCAGTGGGCAGGCCTACAATGAGCAGTTCTTC. Protein sequence: CATSGQAYNEQFF.

The chain combines TRBV6-2 or TRBV6-3 with TRBJ1-2; D remains unclear. Germline-derived CDR1 and CDR2 are MNHEY and SVGEGT. The CDR3 contains 15 residues. The V and J ends lost 2 bases and 5 bases respectively, with 15 bases between them. As DNA, the CDR3 is TGTGCCAGCAGTTACCAACCGGAGAGCCTATATGGCTACACCTTC. Protein sequence: CASSYQPESLYGYTF.

The chain is built from TRBV24-1 and TRBJ1-2; D gene uncertain. V lost 2 bases and J lost 4, with 4 bases in between. Germline lookup yields CDR1 KGHDR and CDR2 SFDVKD. There are 12 residues in the CDR3. CDR3 amino acids: CATSDSVYGYTF. DNA for the CDR3: TGTGCCACCAGTGATTCAGTCTATGGCTACACCTTC.

CDR3 region: CASTLGRVTEAFF. The CDR3 bases are TGTGCCAGCACCTTGGGGAGGGTCACTGAAGCTTTCTTT. The chain couples TRBV28 to TRBJ1-1; D uncertain. The CDR3 is 13 amino acids. V lost 7 bases to trimming and J lost 4 bases, with 13 bases between them. In germline, CDR1 is MDHEN, CDR2 SYDVKM.

The rearrangement links TRBV11-2 to TRBJ1-5; TRBD1 matches at 7 bases. CDR1 is SGHAT, CDR2 FQNNGV, per germline. The CDR3 is made up of 15 amino acids. V dropped 4 bases and J dropped 4; count of bases not matched to a gene: 7. CDR3 bases: TGTGCCAGCAGCTGGAGTACAGGGGTGAATCAGCCCCAGCATTTT. Residues: CASSWSTGVNQPQHF.

The rearrangement uses TRBV18 and TRBJ2-4; 7 bases agree with TRBD1. V lost 6 bases and J lost 10; bases outside the gene matches: 9. Germline CDR1 and CDR2: KGHSH and LQKENI. CDR3 length: 13 residues. CDR3: CASSPTTGSIQYF. In DNA, the CDR3 is TGTGCCAGCTCCCCTACGACAGGGAGTATTCAGTACTTC.

A single count supports this clone. J is TRBJ1-5 and V is TRBV2; 7 bases match TRBD1. J was trimmed by 4 bases and V by 6 bases; bases with no gene match: 6. This CDR3 has 14 residues. Germline CDR1 SNHLY, CDR2 FYNNEI. The CDR3 sequence is CASSGTAWNQPQHF. DNA of the CDR3: TGTGCCAGCAGCGGGACAGCGTGGAATCAGCCCCAGCATTTT.

The chain combines TRBV9 with TRBJ2-1; TRBD2 matches 16 bases. V was pared by 3 bases and J by 8 bases, with 2 bases of the junction left unmatched. The CDR3 is 15 residues long. Germline V gene sequence: CDR1 SGDLS, CDR2 YYNGEE. The CDR3 DNA reads as TGTGCCAGCAGCGCCGGGACTAGCGGGGGGGATGAGCAGTTCTTC. Its protein product is CASSAGTSGGDEQFF.

This rearrangement joins TRBV7-2 to TRBJ2-7; tentative D call: TRBD1 (6 bases). There are 15 residues in the CDR3. In germline, CDR1 is SGHTA, CDR2 FQGNSA. Trimming removed 5 bases from V and 3 bases from J, with 17 bases in between. This CDR3 is CASSPSFSRGYEQYF. DNA of the CDR3: TGTGCCAGCAGCCCTAGTTTTAGCAGGGGCTACGAGCAGTACTTC.